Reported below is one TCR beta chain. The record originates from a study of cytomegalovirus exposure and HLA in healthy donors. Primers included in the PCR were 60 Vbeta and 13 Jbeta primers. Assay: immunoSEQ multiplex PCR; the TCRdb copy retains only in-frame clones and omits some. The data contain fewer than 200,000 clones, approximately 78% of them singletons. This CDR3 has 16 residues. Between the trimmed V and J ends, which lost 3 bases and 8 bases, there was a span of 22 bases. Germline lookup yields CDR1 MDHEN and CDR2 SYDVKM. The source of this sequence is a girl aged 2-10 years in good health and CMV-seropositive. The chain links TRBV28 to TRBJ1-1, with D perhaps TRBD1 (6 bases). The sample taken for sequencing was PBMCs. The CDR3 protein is CASSFLVPIQGTEAFF. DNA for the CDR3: TGTGCCAGCAGTTTTCTGGTTCCGATACAGGGCACAGAAGCTTTCTTT.